A selection of T cell receptor beta chains follows, all from one sample in a study of OX40 agonist ivuxolimab in advanced cancers. The method was immunoSEQ multiplex PCR; TCRdb's version includes in-frame clones alone and lacks a portion of them. The sample records under 85,000 clones, about 88% being singletons. The sample consisted of CD4+ or CD8+ T cells sorted from blood, taken in a trial of the OX40 agonist ivuxolimab. The receptors here all came from an adult with an advanced solid tumor such as melanoma, head and neck, liver or kidney cancer. CDR3s include the opening cysteine and the closing phenylalanine or tryptophan. A D gene is named only where the DNA matches it firmly. Rows give clone size only sometimes, using once, few, many, or a class for an expanded clone.

len,d_gene,j_gene,v_gene,abundance,CDR3aa,CDR3nt
17,-,TRBJ1-2,TRBV5-8,once,CASSPYSLRVPNYGYTF,TGTGCCAGCAGTCCCTATTCTTTACGGGTACCCAACTATGGCTACACCTTC
15,TRBD1,TRBJ2-7,TRBV19,-,CASSIGDREFYEQYF,TGTGCCAGTAGTATAGGGGACAGGGAGTTCTACGAGCAGTACTTC
15,TRBD1,TRBJ1-1,TRBV5-1,-,CASSLEGQTNTEAFF,TGCGCCAGCAGCTTGGAGGGACAGACGAACACTGAAGCTTTCTTT
15,-,TRBJ1-4,TRBV7-9,few,CASSPQPGTNEKLFF,TGTGCCAGCAGCCCTCAACCGGGAACTAATGAAAAACTGTTTTTT
12,-,TRBJ2-3,TRBV5-1,-,CASSLEADTQYF,TGCGCCAGCAGCTTGGAGGCAGATACGCAGTATTTT
12,-,TRBJ1-1,TRBV5-4,-,CASGRGGSEAFF,TGTGCCAGCGGTCGCGGGGGAAGTGAAGCTTTCTTT
15,-,TRBJ1-1,TRBV27,-,CASSPRLLPNTEAFF,TGTGCCAGCAGTCCCAGGCTACTCCCGAACACTGAAGCTTTCTTT
14,-,TRBJ2-3,TRBV9,-,CASSVEGRTDTQYF,TGTGCCAGCAGCGTAGAGGGTCGCACAGATACGCAGTATTTT
12,-,TRBJ1-2,TRBV7-6,once,CASSARGYGYTF,TGTGCCAGCAGCGCCAGGGGTTACGGCTACACCTTC
16,-,TRBJ1-1,TRBV5-6,-,CASSLERLAGYTEAFF,TGTGCCAGCAGCTTGGAACGTCTTGCGGGCTACACTGAAGCTTTCTTT
16,-,TRBJ1-3,TRBV5-6,-,CASSLQGGSGANTIYF,TGTGCCAGCAGCTTACAGGGTGGGAGTGGAGCGAACACCATATATTTT
13,TRBD1,TRBJ1-1,TRBV12-5,-,CASGPGTDTEAFF,TGTGCTAGTGGCCCGGGGACAGACACTGAAGCTTTCTTT
13,-,TRBJ2-2,TRBV5-4,-,CASSLPWGGELFF,TGTGCCAGCAGCTTACCCTGGGGCGGGGAGCTGTTTTTT
16,-,TRBJ2-1,TRBV2,once,CASSEGRTLIYNEQFF,TGTGCCAGCAGTGAAGGGCGGACCCTAATCTACAATGAGCAGTTCTTC
15,-,TRBJ1-2,TRBV13,-,CASSLGSGVSYGYTF,TGTGCCAGCAGCCTAGGATCAGGAGTGAGCTATGGCTACACCTTC
16,-,TRBJ1-6,TRBV7-9,-,CASSLVGRGILSPLHF,TGTGCCAGCAGCTTAGTGGGCAGGGGAATTCTTTCACCCCTCCACTTT
17,TRBD1,TRBJ1-1,TRBV11-2,-,CASSLEFTGGWNTEAFF,TGTGCCAGCAGCTTAGAGTTTACAGGGGGATGGAACACTGAAGCTTTCTTT
18,-,TRBJ1-5,TRBV19,-,CASSIDGGTALFGQPQHF,TGTGCCAGTAGTATAGATGGGGGGACGGCACTTTTCGGGCAGCCCCAGCATTTT
14,TRBD1,TRBJ1-2,TRBV4-3,-,CASSQEQGNYGYTF,TGCGCCAGCAGCCAGGAACAGGGGAACTATGGCTACACCTTC
15,-,TRBJ1-4,TRBV7-8,-,CASSFRFTTNEKLFF,TGTGCCAGCAGCTTTAGATTTACGACTAATGAAAAACTGTTTTTT
15,-,TRBJ1-2,TRBV7-2,-,CASSLEAGWNYGYTF,TGTGCCAGCAGCTTAGAGGCGGGGTGGAACTATGGCTACACCTTC
15,-,TRBJ1-5,TRBV6-6,medium-sized,CASSRREVAAQPQHF,TGTGCCAGCAGTCGCCGCGAGGTGGCGGCTCAGCCCCAGCATTTT
14,TRBD1,TRBJ2-7,TRBV7-9,-,CASSPGQGIYEQYF,TGTGCCAGCAGCCCGGGACAGGGAATCTACGAGCAGTACTTC
15,-,TRBJ1-5,TRBV19,-,CASTSWGYSNQPQHF,TGTGCCAGTACCTCCTGGGGGTATAGCAATCAGCCCCAGCATTTT
12,-,TRBJ2-7,TRBV2,-,CASAPGFNEQYF,TGTGCCAGCGCCCCGGGGTTCAACGAGCAGTACTTC
13,-,TRBJ2-5,TRBV19,-,CATQNRGRETQYF,TGTGCCACCCAGAACCGAGGGCGAGAGACCCAGTACTTC
14,-,TRBJ2-1,TRBV7-9,-,CASSTRQQYNEQFF,TGTGCCAGCAGCACCCGACAGCAGTACAATGAGCAGTTCTTC
16,-,TRBJ1-2,TRBV7-9,-,CASSLDSAGVGYGYTF,TGTGCCAGCAGCTTAGATTCCGCAGGGGTCGGCTATGGCTACACCTTC
14,-,TRBJ2-2,TRBV2,-,CASSVDRNTGELFF,TGTGCCAGCAGTGTGGACCGGAACACCGGGGAGCTGTTTTTT
16,TRBD1,TRBJ2-1,TRBV4-2,-,CASSQDRGQGYNEQFF,TGTGCCAGCAGCCAAGATCGGGGACAGGGCTACAATGAGCAGTTCTTC
14,-,TRBJ1-1,TRBV5-4,-,CASSGRDMNTEAFF,TGTGCCAGCAGCGGGCGGGACATGAACACTGAAGCTTTCTTT
17,-,TRBJ2-3,TRBV5-1,-,CASSSPRGRESTDTQYF,TGCGCCAGCAGCTCACCACGAGGCCGCGAAAGCACAGATACGCAGTATTTT
17,TRBD1,TRBJ2-2,TRBV18,-,CASSVNRGFANTGELFF,TGTGCCAGCTCAGTGAACAGGGGGTTCGCGAACACCGGGGAGCTGTTTTTT
14,-,TRBJ2-5,TRBV5-1,-,CASSLAERSGTQYF,TGCGCCAGCAGCTTGGCCGAGAGAAGTGGGACCCAGTACTTC
14,-,TRBJ1-2,TRBV12-5,-,CASGLGQTNYGYTF,TGTGCTAGTGGTTTGGGGCAGACTAACTATGGCTACACCTTC
14,-,TRBJ2-1,TRBV4-3,-,CASSQNLGVNEQFF,TGCGCCAGCAGCCAGAACCTTGGGGTCAATGAGCAGTTCTTC
15,-,TRBJ2-5,TRBV14,-,CASSQVPGALGTQYF,TGTGCCAGCAGCCAAGTCCCGGGGGCGCTTGGGACCCAGTACTTC
14,-,TRBJ1-5,TRBV5-6,-,CASSSSSGNQPQHF,TGTGCCAGCAGCTCCAGTTCAGGCAATCAGCCCCAGCATTTT
17,-,TRBJ2-6,TRBV19,-,CASSTIDRTAGANVLTF,TGTGCCAGTAGTACGATCGACAGGACTGCCGGGGCCAACGTCCTGACTTTC
18,TRBD1,TRBJ1-3,TRBV7-9,-,CASSGRDRAFVSGNTIYF,TGTGCCAGCAGCGGAAGGGACAGGGCCTTCGTGTCTGGAAACACCATATATTTT
14,-,TRBJ1-5,TRBV5-1,-,CASSLTGINQPQHF,TGCGCCAGCAGCTTGACAGGGATTAATCAGCCCCAGCATTTT
15,-,TRBJ2-1,TRBV28,few,CASSLVGRSYNEQFF,TGTGCCAGCAGTTTAGTGGGCCGGTCCTACAATGAGCAGTTCTTC
12,-,TRBJ1-2,TRBV6-1,few,CASNALWLDYTF,TGTGCCAGCAACGCCTTATGGCTTGACTACACCTTC
15,TRBD1,TRBJ1-5,TRBV5-4,-,CASSQYDREGAPQHF,TGTGCCAGCAGCCAATACGACAGGGAAGGTGCGCCCCAGCATTTT
13,-,TRBJ1-3,TRBV7-6,-,CASSLGGGNTIYF,TGTGCCAGCAGCTTAGGAGGTGGAAACACCATATATTTT
12,-,TRBJ1-1,TRBV7-2,-,CASSLYHHEAFF,TGTGCCAGCAGCCTATACCACCATGAAGCTTTCTTT
14,TRBD2,TRBJ2-7,TRBV27,-,CASRDGGGSYEQYF,TGTGCCAGCAGGGACGGGGGGGGCTCCTACGAGCAGTACTTC
15,TRBD1,TRBJ2-7,TRBV7-9,-,CASSPHRGTAYEQYF,TGTGCCAGCAGCCCCCACAGGGGCACAGCCTACGAGCAGTACTTC